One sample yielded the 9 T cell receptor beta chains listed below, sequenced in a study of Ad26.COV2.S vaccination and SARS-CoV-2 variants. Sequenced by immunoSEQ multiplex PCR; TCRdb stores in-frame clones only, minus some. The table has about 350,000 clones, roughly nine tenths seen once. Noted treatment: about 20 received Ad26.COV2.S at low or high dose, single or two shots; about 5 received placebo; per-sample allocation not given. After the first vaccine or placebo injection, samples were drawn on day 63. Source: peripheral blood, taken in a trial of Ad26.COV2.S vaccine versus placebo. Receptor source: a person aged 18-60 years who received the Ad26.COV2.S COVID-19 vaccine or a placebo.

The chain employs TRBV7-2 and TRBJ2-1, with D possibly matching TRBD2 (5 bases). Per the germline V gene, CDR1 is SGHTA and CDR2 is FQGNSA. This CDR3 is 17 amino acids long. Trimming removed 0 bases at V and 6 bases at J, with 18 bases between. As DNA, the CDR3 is TGTGCCAGCAGCTTAGCCGTGACCGACTACAAGGGCAATGAGCAGTTCTTC. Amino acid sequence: CASSLAVTDYKGNEQFF.

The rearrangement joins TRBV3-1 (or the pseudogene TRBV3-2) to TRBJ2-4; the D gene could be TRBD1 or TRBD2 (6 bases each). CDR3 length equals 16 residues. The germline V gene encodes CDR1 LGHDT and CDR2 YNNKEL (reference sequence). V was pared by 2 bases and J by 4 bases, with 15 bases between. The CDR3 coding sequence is TGTGCCAGCAGCCAATTTACGGGGGCCGGTAAAAACATTCAGTACTTC. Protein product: CASSQFTGAGKNIQYF.

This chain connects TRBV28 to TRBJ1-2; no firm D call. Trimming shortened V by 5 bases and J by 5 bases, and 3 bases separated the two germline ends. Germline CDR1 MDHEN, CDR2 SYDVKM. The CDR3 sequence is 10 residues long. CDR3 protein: CASSQYGYTF. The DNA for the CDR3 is TGTGCCAGCAGTCAATATGGCTACACCTTC.

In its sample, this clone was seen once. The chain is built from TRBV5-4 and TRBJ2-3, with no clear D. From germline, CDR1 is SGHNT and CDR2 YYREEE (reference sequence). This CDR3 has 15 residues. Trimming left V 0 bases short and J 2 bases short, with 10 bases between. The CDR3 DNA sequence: TGTGCCAGCAGCTTGGTCGACAAAGACACAGATACGCAGTATTTT. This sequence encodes CASSLVDKDTDTQYF. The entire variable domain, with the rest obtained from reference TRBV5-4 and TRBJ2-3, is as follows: ETGVTQSPTHLIKTRGQQVTLRCSSQSGHNTVSWYQQALGQGPQFIFQYYREEENGRGNFPPRFSGLQFPNYSSELNVNALELDDSALYLCASSLVDKDTDTQYFGPGTRLTVL.

Written as DNA, the CDR3 is TGTGCCAGCAGCCCTGGCACCGGGGAGCTGTTTTTT. The encoded protein is CASSPGTGELFF. The rearrangement uses TRBV9 and TRBJ2-2; no clear D gene. V shed 4 bases and J shed 4 bases, with 5 bases lying between them. The CDR3 is 12 amino acids. CDR1 SGDLS and CDR2 YYNGEE come from the germline V gene.

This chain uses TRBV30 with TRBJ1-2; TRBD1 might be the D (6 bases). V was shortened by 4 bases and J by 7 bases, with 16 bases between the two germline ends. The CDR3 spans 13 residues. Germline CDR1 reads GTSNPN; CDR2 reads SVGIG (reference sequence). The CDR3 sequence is CAWILAGAFGYTF. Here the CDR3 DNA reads TGTGCCTGGATTCTCGCAGGGGCTTTTGGCTACACCTTC.

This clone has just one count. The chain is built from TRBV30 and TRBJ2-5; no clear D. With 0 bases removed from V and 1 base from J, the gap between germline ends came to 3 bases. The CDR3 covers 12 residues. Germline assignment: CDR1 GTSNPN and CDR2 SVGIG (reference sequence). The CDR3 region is CAWSVRQETQYF. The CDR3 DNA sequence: TGTGCCTGGAGTGTACGCCAAGAGACCCAGTACTTC.

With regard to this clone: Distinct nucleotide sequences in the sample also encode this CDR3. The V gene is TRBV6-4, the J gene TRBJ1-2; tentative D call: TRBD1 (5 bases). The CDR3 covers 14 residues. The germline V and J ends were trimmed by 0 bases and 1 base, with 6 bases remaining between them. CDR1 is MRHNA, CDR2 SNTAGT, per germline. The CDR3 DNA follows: TGTGCCAGCAGTGACTCTGGGGGTAACTATGGCTACACCTTC. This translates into CASSDSGGNYGYTF.

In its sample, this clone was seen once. The CDR3 DNA is TGTGCCAGCAGCTTAGGGGCGGCCCCGAACACTGAAGCTTTCTTT. This gives the protein CASSLGAAPNTEAFF. The chain uses TRBV7-8 and TRBJ1-1; D gene uncertain. V gave up 1 base and J gave up 1 base, with 10 bases separating them. This CDR3 has 15 residues. Germline-derived CDR1 and CDR2 are SGHVS and FQNEAQ.